This T cell receptor (beta chain) was sequenced during a study of CXCR3-negative and CXCR3-positive naive CD8 T cells (dated by TCRdb to between 2019 and 2020). Study-level background: In total, about 130 million TRB reads were obtained, which works out to roughly 1.5 +/- 0.3 million reads per library. Data from about 10 donors, pooled across two independent experiments, went into the diversity and physicochemical repertoire analyses. For the TRBV-TRBJ cluster analysis, the naive subsets came from 5 donors, while the memory cells came from 3 donors. The study at large found these results: Within the same donor, TRBV-TRBJ usage looked similar between naive CXCR3-negative and CXCR3-positive cells, but memory cells had distinct patterns. Because surface CD5, which is linked to self-reactivity in mice, was comparable between the naive subsets, TCR interaction strength was also inferred from the physicochemical properties of TRB CDR3s. Comparably high repertoire diversity was found in both naive subsets, whereas much lower repertoire diversity was found in memory CD8+ T cells. Freshly isolated PBMCs were used for most assays because CXCR3 expression went down partially after cryopreservation. TRB CDR3s from CXCR3-positive naive cells showed higher hydrophobicity (lower Kidera factor 4), lower energy, and higher strength and volume indices than CXCR3-negative naive cells.

For every CD8+ T cell subset, some 310,000 cells were flow-sorted straight into RLT lysis buffer, and each subset was sorted in triplicate. Naive CD8+ T cells were defined stringently as CD45RO-CCR7+CD27+CD95- to exclude memory contaminants. Using standard density gradient centrifugation, peripheral blood mononuclear cells were isolated from buffy coats. Naive CXCR3-negative and CXCR3-positive CD8+ T cells were flow-sorted using a FACSAria III. Total RNA was extracted from sorted cells using an RNeasy Mini Kit. A note on this clonotype: The target of this receptor is not known.

The listed sequencing device is NextSeq 550. The Human TCR Profiling Kit (MiLaboratory) was used to make UMI-labeled 5' RACE TRB cDNA libraries. The full amount of extracted RNA was used for cDNA synthesis, and the full amount of resulting cDNA was used for PCR amplification. Libraries were prepared in parallel using an identical number of PCR cycles. In the authors' own workflow: With a minimum of two reads required per UMI, MIGEC and MiXCR pulled out about 52,000 +/- 9,100 unique UMI-labeled TRB cDNA molecules from each library. On average, about 40,000 +/- 10,000 functional in-frame TRB CDR3 nucleotide clonotypes lacking stop codons were found per library. After downsampling to 5000 UMI-labeled TRB molecules per sample, diversity metrics, including normalized Shannon-Wiener and Chao1, were computed in VDJtools. Clonotype-size-weighted physicochemical properties of the central five CDR3 residues (interaction energy, strength, volume and Kidera factor 4) were computed in VDJtools. Following reprocessing of the reads by TCRdb, the data hold one row per CDR3 protein sequence and no DNA is available. The V and J calls and clone size come from TCRdb's table, not from the authors' own analysis. In this sample's table one finds tens of thousands of distinct CDR3 sequences. The ten largest account for roughly 4.2% of the sample.

This TCR was sampled from a human donor in good health. Some clones in this sample may be carry-over from other donors' samples. The sequenced sample consisted of naive CXCR3- CD8+ T cells from blood. In light of the paper, this sample's cell subset or site label describes: CD45RO-CCR7+CD27+CD95- naive CD8+ T cells lacking CXCR3 (TNR3-).

Here the CDR3 is given as CASSPLGGSSSGANVLTF. The chain is assembled from TRBV6-2 or TRBV6-3 and TRBJ2-6; the D call from TCRdb, TRBD1, cannot be confirmed without DNA. The cysteine opens and the phenylalanine closes a CDR3 of 18 amino acids. No nucleotide data were recorded. The germline V gene provides CDR1 MNHEY and CDR2 SVGEGT.